A single sample gave rise to the 15 T cell receptor beta chains below, sequenced in a study of T cells in Graves' hyperthyroidism and ophthalmopathy. RNA transcripts were the template for amplifying TCR beta CDR3 regions. A first-round RT-PCR of the TCR CDR3 used the HTBI primer set. TCRdb reprocessed the multiplex PCR reads with MiXCR, giving one entry per CDR3 protein. Of around 350,000 distinct CDR3 sequences listed, about a fifth were seen once; the top ten hold approximately 4%. The sample comprised blood. The receptors here all came from a woman aged 18-29 years with Graves' hyperthyroidism.

A few counts support this clonotype. The CDR3 DNA sequence: TGTGCCAGCAGCTTAGCGTCGTGGCAGGGGGGCAACTCTGGAAACACCATATATTTT. Protein: CASSLASWQGGNSGNTIYF. The J gene is TRBJ1-3, the V gene TRBV7-2; 7 nucleotides line up with TRBD1. CDR1 and CDR2 (germline): SGHTA, FQGNSA. The CDR3 extends over 19 amino acids. V was pared by 0 bases and J by 0 bases, with 11 bases of the junction left unmatched.

In its sample, this clonotype was seen many times. The chain combines TRBV29-1 with TRBJ1-2, with D unclear. With 4 bases removed from V and 1 base from J, the gap between germline ends came to 4 bases. The germline gives CDR1 SQVTM, CDR2 ANQGSEA. The CDR3 sequence is 11 residues long. This CDR3 reads CSVGSNYGYTF. For the CDR3, the DNA is TGCAGCGTTGGCAGTAACTATGGCTACACCTTC.

The V call is TRBV12-3 or TRBV12-4, the J call TRBJ1-2; 12 bases align to TRBD1. The CDR3 is made up of 16 amino acids. V trimming: 6 bases; J trimming: 2 bases; junction bases outside the gene matches: 7. CDR3 nucleotides: TGTGCCAGCAGGAGGGACAGGGGGCCTGGGAACTATGGCTACACCTTC. This gives the protein CASRRDRGPGNYGYTF.

As regards this clonotype: A clone one base away is much larger, so this may be a read error. The chain links TRBV5-1 to TRBJ1-1; possible D gene TRBD1, 5 bases. The CDR3 totals 18 residues. In germline, CDR1 is SGHRS, CDR2 YFSETQ. V was shortened by 1 base and J by 0 bases, with 19 bases between the two germline ends. The CDR3 sequence is CASSLIIITGTVNTEAFF. The CDR3 nucleotides read TGCGCCAGCAGCTTGATCATCATAACCGGGACGGTGAACACTGAAGCTTTCTTT.

This clonotype was seen more than once but under ten times. The rearrangement links TRBV11-2 to TRBJ2-2, with 8 bases lining up with TRBD2. V lost 6 bases, J lost 4 bases, and 4 bases stayed unmatched. CDR1 is SGHAT, CDR2 FQNNGV, per germline. The CDR3 sequence is 14 residues long. The CDR3 region has the DNA TGTGCCAGCAGGACCGCGGGGGGCACCGGGGAGCTGTTTTTT. Translation gives CASRTAGGTGELFF. Based on the CDR3 plus reference TRBV11-2 and TRBJ2-2, the full variable domain is EAGVAQSPRYKIIEKRQSVAFWCNPISGHATLYWYQQILGQGPKLLIQFQNNGVVDDSQLPKDRFSAERLKGVDSTLKIQPAKLEDSAVYLCASRTAGGTGELFFGEGSRLTVL.

Many counts were recorded for this clonotype. V and J are TRBV18 and TRBJ1-1; 8 bases fit TRBD1. The CDR3 length is 15 residues. Germline V gene sequence: CDR1 KGHSH, CDR2 LQKENI. Trimming at V came to 2 bases and at J to 2 bases, leaving 4 bases not matched to a gene. Written as DNA, the CDR3 is TGTGCCAGCTCACCAAGAGGACAGGGAAACACTGAAGCTTTCTTT. Its translation is CASSPRGQGNTEAFF.

The chain employs TRBV29-1 and TRBJ2-7; weak D call: TRBD2 (5 bases). The germline gives CDR1 SQVTM, CDR2 ANQGSEA. CDR3 length: 14 residues. V lost 1 base, J lost 6 bases, and 16 bases lay in between. CDR3 amino acids: CSVEGIEGGGEQYF. DNA for the CDR3: TGCAGCGTTGAAGGAATCGAAGGAGGTGGCGAGCAGTACTTC.

This clonotype was recorded many times. The genes are TRBV18 and TRBJ2-7; 7 nucleotides match TRBD2. J gave up 3 bases and V 3 bases, and 5 bases lay outside the gene matches. Germline V gives CDR1 KGHSH, CDR2 LQKENI. CDR3 length equals 14 residues. The CDR3 protein is CASSPQSSGYEQYF. The CDR3 DNA sequence: TGTGCCAGCTCACCTCAGTCTAGCGGCTACGAGCAGTACTTC.

This clonotype was recorded many times. The rearrangement uses TRBV30 and TRBJ2-5, with D possibly matching TRBD1 (6 bases). Trimming shortened V by 2 bases and J by 1 base, and 11 bases separated the two germline ends. This CDR3 contains 14 residues. Germline CDR1 GTSNPN, CDR2 SVGIG (reference sequence). CDR3 DNA: TGTGCCTGGAGTATGGGGGCGCTCCAAGAGACCCAGTACTTC. Its protein is CAWSMGALQETQYF.

This clonotype was counted at least ten times. The chain is built from TRBV6-5 and TRBJ1-5; 9 nucleotides agree with TRBD1. CDR3 size: 18 residues. Germline CDR1 MNHEY, CDR2 SVGAGI. J lost 3 bases, V lost 7 bases, and 16 bases had no gene match. DNA for the CDR3: TGTGCCAGCAAACAAACGCCTATGGGGACAGGGCTCAATCAGCCCCAGCATTTT. Encoded protein: CASKQTPMGTGLNQPQHF.

The chain is built from TRBV7-2 and TRBJ2-7; weak D call: TRBD2 (5 bases). Trimming removed 5 bases from V and 6 bases from J, with 17 bases in between. Germline V lookup: CDR1 SGHTA, CDR2 FQGNSA. The CDR3 has 14 amino acids. Here the CDR3 reads CASSTIPSEGEQYF. CDR3 nucleotide sequence: TGTGCCAGCAGCACCATACCCTCTGAGGGCGAGCAGTACTTC.

This clonotype was seen ten or more times. V and J are TRBV6-1 and TRBJ1-1; no clear D. Germline V gives CDR1 MNHNS, CDR2 SASEGT. The CDR3 extends over 10 amino acids. Between the trimmed V and J ends, which lost 5 bases and 8 bases, there was a span of 6 bases. The CDR3 region has the DNA TGTGCCAGCAGTTCGGGGGAAGCTTTCTTT. The encoded protein is CASSSGEAFF.

A note on this clonotype: A read error may be the cause here, since a much bigger clone is one base away. V gene TRBV20-1 combines with J gene TRBJ2-7, with a tentative D call TRBD2 (6 bases). CDR1 and CDR2 from the germline V gene are DFQATT and SNEGSKA (reference sequence). The CDR3 has 15 residues. The CDR3 spells CSAKSGGASSYGQYF. The CDR3 nucleotides are TGCAGTGCTAAATCCGGGGGAGCAAGCTCCTACGGGCAGTACTTC.

In this sample, this clonotype turned up many times. The chain joins TRBV12-3 or TRBV12-4 to TRBJ2-7, with a weak D call TRBD1 (5 bases). CDR3 length equals 12 residues. V was shortened by 5 bases and J by 9 bases, with 14 bases between the two germline ends. The CDR3: CASSDSVRGQYF. The CDR3 region has the DNA TGTGCCAGCAGTGATTCGGTTAGGGGGCAGTACTTC.

The chain is built from TRBV6-1 and TRBJ2-7; 8 bases fit TRBD1. J gave up 3 bases and V 4 bases, and 8 bases lay outside the gene matches. This CDR3 region has 15 residues. Per the germline V gene, CDR1 is MNHNS and CDR2 is SASEGT. CDR3 region: CASSAWRQGLYEQYF. In nucleotides, the CDR3 is TGTGCCAGCAGTGCGTGGAGACAGGGGCTCTACGAGCAGTACTTC.